The T cell receptor beta chain under discussion was sequenced for a study of CD8 T cells in ankylosing spondylitis. General study findings and limits: A TCR beta motif made of eight highly homologous variants seemed typical of ankylosing spondylitis blood.

The sample holds many counts of this clonotype. The antigen remains undetermined. V was pared by 6 bases and J by 11 bases, with 13 bases between. Looked up from germline, CDR1 is SGHTA and CDR2 is FQGNSA. This CDR3 has 11 amino acids. Preparation of TCR beta libraries was done by quantitative 5'-RACE with molecular barcodes. From the 5' RACE reads, TCRdb called clonotypes with MiXCR, one entry per CDR3 protein. Here the sample spans about 240,000 distinct CDR3 sequences, over 7% being singletons. The rearrangement uses TRBV7-2 and TRBJ1-1; weak D call: TRBD1 (6 bases). This clonotype originated in a female donor with ankylosing spondylitis or in good health (not recorded which). The sample comprised blood, either unsorted or a sorted T cell fraction (not recorded which). The CDR3 nucleotides read TGTGCCAGCAGGCTGACAGGAACTGCTTTCTTT. Translation gives CASRLTGTAFF.